The present entry profiles one TCR beta chain with its context. This may come from a read error, since a much larger clone is one base off. The data were obtained in a study of molecular identifiers for immune sequencing clone quantification. For the study at large: Within a replicate experiment, RNA obtained from either about 21,000 or 97,000 naive CD8 cells was divided into five aliquots, and four of those aliquots were then sequenced.

There are 14 residues in the CDR3. The V gene's germline CDR1 is SEHNR and CDR2 FQNEAQ (reference sequence). V was clipped by 5 bases and J by 9 bases, with 17 bases between them. TCRdb passed the PCR reads through MiXCR, listing each CDR3 protein once. There are about 630,000 distinct CDR3 sequences in the sample; about 25% occur only once, and approximately 0.75% lies in the top ten. The chain recombines TRBV7-9 with TRBJ1-3; the D is unclear. This clonotype originated in a human donor in good health. Some libraries in this study had Jurkat cell RNA spiked in. Input material: naive CD8+ T cells from blood, with Jurkat cell RNA spiked in. Subset: FACS-sorted CD8+CD4-CCR7+CD45RA+ naive T cells. CDR3 DNA sequence: TGTGCCAGCAGCCCCTATGTGGGCTTAGGCACCATATATTTT. As protein: CASSPYVGLGTIYF.